The clone carrying this TCR beta chain was seen repeatedly, ten times or more. Its target is unknown. TCRdb redid the calling of the RT-PCR reads with MiXCR, one entry per CDR3 protein. This table holds about 700,000 distinct CDR3 sequences, roughly 15% found once. CDR3 length: 15 residues. Germline values: CDR1 KGHSH, CDR2 LQKENI. Deletions cut 5 bases from V and 6 bases from J, with 20 bases between. These data originate in a study of response to subunit inactivated influenza vaccine. General observations from the study: T cells newly recruited by each seasonal influenza vaccination are few, the authors suggested.

The clonotype was recovered from a middle-aged man who received an inactivated influenza vaccine. V gene TRBV18 combines with J gene TRBJ2-7; either TRBD1 or TRBD2 may supply D (5 bases each). Here the sequenced sample was PBMCs from blood, taken less than 15 days before vaccination. The CDR3 region has the DNA TGTGCCAGCTCAACCGAACCGGGACCGAACATCGAGCAGTACTTC. Amino acid sequence: CASSTEPGPNIEQYF.